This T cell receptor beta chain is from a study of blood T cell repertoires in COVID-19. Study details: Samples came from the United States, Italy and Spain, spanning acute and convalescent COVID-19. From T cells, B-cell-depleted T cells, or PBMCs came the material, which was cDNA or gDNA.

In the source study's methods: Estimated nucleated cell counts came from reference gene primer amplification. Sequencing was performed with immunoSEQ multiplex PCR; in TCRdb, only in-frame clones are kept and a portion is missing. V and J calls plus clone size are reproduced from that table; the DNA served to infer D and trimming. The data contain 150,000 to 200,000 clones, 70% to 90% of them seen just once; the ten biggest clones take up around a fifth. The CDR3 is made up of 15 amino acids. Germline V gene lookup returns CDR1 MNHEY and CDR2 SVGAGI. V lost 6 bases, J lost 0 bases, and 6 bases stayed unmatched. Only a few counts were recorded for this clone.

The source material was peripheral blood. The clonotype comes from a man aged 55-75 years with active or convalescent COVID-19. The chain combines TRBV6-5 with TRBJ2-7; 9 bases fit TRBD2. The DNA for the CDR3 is TGTGCCAGCAGACAACTAGCGGGTGCCTCCTACGAGCAGTACTTC. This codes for CASRQLAGASYEQYF.